This section outlines one T cell receptor (beta chain) sequence together with its context. The antigen remains undetermined. Per germline, CDR1 ENHRY and CDR2 SYGVKD. The length of the CDR3 is 12 residues. V was cut by 9 bases and J by 6 bases, with 11 bases left in between. These data are taken from a study of identical twins. Template switching added a universal primer binding site, and final cDNA carried unique molecular identifiers. TCRdb itself ran the 5' RACE reads through MiXCR, one entry per CDR3 protein. The repertoire consists of about 520,000 distinct CDR3 sequences, with roughly a fifth occurring once and the leading ten covering around 0.9%. Healthy Caucasians, and only they, were the donors. Regarding the study as a whole: Insertions were reduced in abundant cord blood beta clonotypes but not in memory repertoires.

The same sample was also studied in work on T cells expressing NK-cell markers.

V gene TRBV10-3 combines with J gene TRBJ2-2, with D perhaps matching TRBD1 (6 bases). The sequenced sample consisted of CD4+ T cells sorted from blood. The sequence came from a woman aged 18 to 35 in good health. CDR3: CAILQGPGELFF. Written as DNA, the CDR3 is TGTGCCATACTACAGGGCCCCGGGGAGCTGTTTTTT.